This T cell receptor beta chain was sequenced for a study of memory CD4+ T cells and cytomegalovirus serostatus. Looking at the study overall: This sample comes from healthy Belgian adults, several CMV seropositive, 24 seronegative. Study-wide findings and caveats: CD4+ memory repertoires contained about 40% of the 164 reported CMV TCRbeta sequences.

The protocol was immunoSEQ multiplex PCR, while the TCRdb copy is restricted to in-frame clones and leaves out a portion. In the table there are approximately 61,000 clones, about three quarters of which are singletons. V was shortened by 3 bases and J by 2 bases, with 11 bases between the two germline ends. Germline CDR1 and CDR2: SGDLS and YYNGEE. The CDR3 extends over 14 amino acids. Single viable CD3+CD4+CD8-CD45RO+ cells were sorted as the memory CD4+ T cells. This clone was detected a few times. The antigen is undetermined. The origin of this receptor is an adult in good health and CMV-seronegative. Some clones in this sample may be carry-over from other donors' samples. The sequenced sample was memory CD4+ T cells from blood. The rearrangement joins TRBV9 to TRBJ1-1; the D gene is possibly TRBD1 (5 bases). DNA for the CDR3: TGTGCCAGCAGCGCCGACAGTCAAAACACTGAAGCTTTCTTT. It encodes CASSADSQNTEAFF.